Below are 9 T cell receptor beta chains sequenced from a single sample in a study of shared clonotypes between healthy human individuals. Cells designated naive CD8 were CD45RO-negative and were positively selected for CCR7, with terminally differentiated effector memory CD45RA+ cells excluded. Here immunoSEQ multiplex PCR was the method, and the copy in TCRdb shows in-frame clones only, minus some. Of around 650,000 clones listed, roughly 95% are singletons. Sequencing used naive CD8+ T cells sorted from blood. The source is a woman aged 25 to 45 in good health.

The chain joins TRBV28 to TRBJ2-7, with a weak D call TRBD2 (6 bases). The CDR3 runs 14 residues. V was pared by 2 bases and J by 3 bases, with 11 bases between. Germline V gene sequence: CDR1 MDHEN, CDR2 SYDVKM. Here the CDR3 DNA reads TGTGCCAGCAGTTTAAGGGACTGGATCTACGAGCAGTACTTC. Translating it yields CASSLRDWIYEQYF.

The chain has TRBV2 and TRBJ2-7, with 15 bases lining up with TRBD2. Germline lookup yields CDR1 SNHLY and CDR2 FYNNEI. After removal of 8 bases from V and 4 bases from J, the junction contained 9 bases not matched to a gene. The CDR3 sequence is 16 residues long. Here the CDR3 reads CASLQRTSGRVYEQYF. The CDR3 DNA reads as TGTGCCAGCCTTCAGAGGACTAGCGGGAGGGTATACGAGCAGTACTTC.

The chain employs TRBV19 and TRBJ2-1; the D gene could be TRBD1 or TRBD2 (5 bases each). The ends were cut back, 1 base at V and 2 bases at J, with 18 bases in the middle. The germline gives CDR1 LNHDA, CDR2 SQIVND (reference sequence). This CDR3 comprises 18 residues. CDR3 nucleotide sequence: TGTGCCAGTAGTATAGCTGGGGGAAGAACGGGACCCTACAATGAGCAGTTCTTC. Residues: CASSIAGGRTGPYNEQFF.

The gene calls are TRBV11-3 and TRBJ2-2; the D gene is possibly TRBD1 (5 bases). V was clipped by 1 base and J by 2 bases, with 8 bases between them. CDR3 length: 15 amino acids. Germline CDR1 and CDR2: SGHNT and YENEEA. The CDR3 DNA reads TGTGCCAGCAGCTTAGCTAGGGGAAACACCGGGGAGCTGTTTTTT. The encoded protein is CASSLARGNTGELFF.

The chain couples TRBV2 to TRBJ1-3; TRBD1 agrees at 7 bases. V lost 6 bases and J lost 0; bases outside the gene matches: 5. The germline V gene has CDR1 SNHLY and CDR2 FYNNEI. This CDR3 spans 15 amino acids. The DNA of the CDR3 is TGTGCCAGCAGGGATGCAGGGGGCTCTGGAAACACCATATATTTT. Its protein is CASRDAGGSGNTIYF.

V and J are TRBV2 and TRBJ2-4; TRBD2 matches 12 bases. The CDR3 is made up of 14 amino acids. Trimming at V came to 6 bases and at J to 8 bases, leaving 5 bases not matched to a gene. Germline CDR1 is SNHLY and CDR2 is FYNNEI. The CDR3 coding sequence is TGTGCCAGCAGAGCGACTAGCGGGAGCGACATTCAGTACTTC. Translation gives CASRATSGSDIQYF.

The V and J genes are TRBV27 and TRBJ1-4; TRBD1 might be the D (5 bases). The CDR3 consists of 14 residues. The ends were cut back, 5 bases at V and 8 bases at J, with 15 bases in the middle. Germline CDR1 reads MNHEY; CDR2 reads SMNVEV (reference sequence). CDR3 in amino acids: CASSGDLGLEKLFF. The CDR3 DNA reads as TGTGCCAGCAGTGGGGACCTAGGCCTAGAAAAACTGTTTTTT.

The rearrangement joins TRBV5-4 to TRBJ2-7; 7 nucleotides match TRBD1. CDR3 length: 16 residues. From germline, CDR1 is SGHNT and CDR2 YYREEE (reference sequence). The V segment lost 4 bases and the J segment 7 bases; nucleotides outside the gene matches: 17. CDR3 nucleotide sequence: TGTGCCAGCAGCCCGCCAGGGGGACAGCCCTGGGAGGAGCAGTACTTC. It yields the protein CASSPPGGQPWEEQYF.

The CDR3 protein is CASSLRDRDGNTIYF. DNA of the CDR3: TGTGCCAGCAGTTTACGGGACAGGGATGGAAACACCATATATTTT. This chain connects TRBV28 to TRBJ1-3, with 9 bases lining up with TRBD1. Germline CDR1 MDHEN, CDR2 SYDVKM. V shed 2 bases, J shed 3 bases, and the junction held 2 bases outside the gene matches. CDR3 length: 15 amino acids.